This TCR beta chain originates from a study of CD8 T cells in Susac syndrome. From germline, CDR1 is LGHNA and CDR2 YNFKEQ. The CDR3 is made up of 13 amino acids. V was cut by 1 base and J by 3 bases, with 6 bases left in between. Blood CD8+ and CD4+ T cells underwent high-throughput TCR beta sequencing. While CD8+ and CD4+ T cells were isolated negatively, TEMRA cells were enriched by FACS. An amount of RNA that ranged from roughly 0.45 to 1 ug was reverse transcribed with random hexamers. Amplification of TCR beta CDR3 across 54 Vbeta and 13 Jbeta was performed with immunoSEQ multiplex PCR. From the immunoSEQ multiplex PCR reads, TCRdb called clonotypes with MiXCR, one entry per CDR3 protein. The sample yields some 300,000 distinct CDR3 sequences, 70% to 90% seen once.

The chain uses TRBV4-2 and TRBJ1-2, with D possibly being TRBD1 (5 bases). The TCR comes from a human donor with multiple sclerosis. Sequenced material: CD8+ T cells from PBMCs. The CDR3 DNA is TGTGCCAGCAGCCAAGGGGGGGACTATGGCTACACCTTC. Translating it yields CASSQGGDYGYTF.